This TCR beta chain is from a study of blood T cell repertoires in COVID-19. The overall study: PBMCs, B-cell-depleted T cells, or T cells provided the cDNA or gDNA that made up the material.

The V gene lost 5 bases and the J gene lost 7 bases, with 9 bases spanning the gap. The CDR3 has 12 amino acids. Germline loops: CDR1 SGDLS, CDR2 YYNGEE. As handled by the study authors: It was from reference gene primer amplification that nucleated cell counts were estimated. Sequenced by immunoSEQ multiplex PCR; TCRdb stores in-frame clones only, minus some. V and J calls and clone size are given by that table; D and trimming were obtained from the DNA. The profile covers about 260,000 clones, with 86% appearing a single time and 3.5% to 4% taken by the ten largest. The origin of this receptor is a young man with active or convalescent COVID-19. The sequencing input was peripheral blood. The genes are TRBV9 and TRBJ2-2; tentatively, D is TRBD1 (5 bases). CDR3 protein: CASSHQGGELFF. In nucleotides, the CDR3 is TGTGCCAGCAGTCACCAGGGCGGGGAGCTGTTTTTT.